The 11 T cell receptor beta chains in this list originate from one sample, sequenced in a study of T cell repertoires in aging, cancer and after chemotherapy. Rearranged V-D-J TRB sequences were amplified with a mixed TRB-A/B primer pool. TCRdb passed the multiplex PCR reads through MiXCR, listing each CDR3 protein once. Of roughly 3,000 distinct CDR3 sequences in the sample, over 25% were seen once. Peripheral blood genomic DNA, not sorted cells or RNA, was the template. The sample was blood. Receptors originate from a human donor with a solid tumor.

Of note for this clonotype: An end of the junction does not agree with germline; a read error may underlie this. The chain carries TRBV6-2 or TRBV6-3 and TRBJ2-7; TRBD2 matches at 11 bases. This CDR3 spans 16 amino acids. Per the germline V gene, CDR1 is MNHEY and CDR2 is SVGEGT. The CDR3 spells CAGSATSGRGSYEQYF. CDR3 DNA: TGTGCCGGCAGTGCAACTAGCGGGAGAGGTTCCTACGAGCAGTACTTC.

The gene calls are TRBV19 and TRBJ1-3, with TRBD1 matching over 9 bases. This CDR3 is built from 15 residues. Germline CDR1 reads LNHDA; CDR2 reads SQIVND (reference sequence). V lost 9 bases to trimming and J lost 3 bases; unmatched junction nucleotides: 9. CDR3 DNA sequence: TGTGCCAGCTGGCAGAACAGGGGGCTTGGAAACACCATATATTTT. This translates into CASWQNRGLGNTIYF. The whole variable domain, remainder taken from reference TRBV19 and TRBJ1-3, is DGGITQSPKYLFRKEGQNVTLSCEQNLNHDAMYWYRQDPGQGLRLIYYSQIVNDFQKGDIAEGYSVSREKKESFPLTVTSAQKNPTAFYLCASWQNRGLGNTIYFGEGSWLTVV.

This clonotype is categorized as large. The chain combines TRBV30 with TRBJ1-1, with D unclear. V shed 0 bases and J shed 1 base, with 6 bases lying between them. The CDR3 has 13 amino acids. Per the germline V gene, CDR1 is GTSNPN and CDR2 is SVGIG (reference sequence). CDR3 amino acids: CAWSVGGNTEAFF. The DNA for the CDR3 is TGTGCCTGGAGTGTAGGTGGGAACACTGAAGCTTTCTTT.

The chain uses TRBV19 and TRBJ2-7; 7 bases are a match to TRBD1. Looked up from germline, CDR1 is LNHDA and CDR2 is SQIVND (reference sequence). The CDR3 loop spans 15 amino acids. V shed 5 bases and J 3 bases; nucleotides not matched to a gene: 10. CDR3 DNA: TGTGCCAGTAGTCCCCGGACAGGTTTTCTCTACGAGCAGTACTTC. As protein: CASSPRTGFLYEQYF.

Here the CDR3 DNA reads TGTGCCATCAGTGGGACCTCCGGGGGTGGCTACACCTTC. Translation gives CAISGTSGGGYTF. V usage is TRBV10-3 and J usage is TRBJ1-2, with D perhaps TRBD1 (5 bases). The length of the CDR3 is 13 residues. The germline CDR1 and CDR2 sequences are ENHRY and SYGVKD. V lost 4 bases and J lost 7, with 13 bases in between.

In this sample, this clonotype turned up a few times. This rearrangement joins TRBV6-1 to TRBJ1-1; 8 bases match TRBD1. Trimming at V came to 6 bases and at J to 4 bases, leaving 4 bases not matched to a gene. Germline CDR1 MNHNS, CDR2 SASEGT. CDR3 length equals 13 residues. The CDR3, as DNA: TGTGCCAGCAGGGACAGGGCCTTCACTGAAGCTTTCTTT. It encodes CASRDRAFTEAFF.

In its sample, this clonotype was seen a few times. The chain recombines TRBV24-1 with TRBJ1-1, with D hard to call. The CDR3 is 15 residues long. V shed 1 base and J shed 0 bases, with 8 bases lying between them. The V gene's germline CDR1 is KGHDR and CDR2 SFDVKD. As DNA, the CDR3 is TGTGCCACCAGTGATTTCACGGTTTTGAACACTGAAGCTTTCTTT. Its translation: CATSDFTVLNTEAFF.

Judged by abundance, this clonotype is medium-sized. The CDR3 nucleotides read TGTGCCAGCAGCTTAGCAGTCGGCAATGAGCAGTTCTTC. This translates into CASSLAVGNEQFF. This chain uses TRBV7-2 with TRBJ2-1; no definite D call. The CDR3 is 13 amino acids. Germline V lookup: CDR1 SGHTA, CDR2 FQGNSA. V lost 0 bases and J lost 6, with 6 bases in between.

This chain links TRBV7-6 with TRBJ2-1, with 14 bases identical to TRBD2. Germline V gene data show CDR1 as SGHVS and CDR2 as FNYEAQ. Unmatched junction bases numbered 11, after V lost 4 bases and J lost 9 bases. The CDR3 is 17 residues long. The CDR3 DNA sequence: TGTGCCAGCAGCTCCGCCGGGACTAGCGGGAGCCTCGGTGAGCAGTTCTTC. Translating it yields CASSSAGTSGSLGEQFF.

About this clonotype: Since a much larger clone is just one base distant, this may be a read error. The chain recombines TRBV6-1 with TRBJ2-7; TRBD2 agrees at 11 bases. The CDR3 consists of 15 residues. J lost 4 bases, V lost 5 bases, and 7 bases had no gene match. The germline V gene encodes CDR1 MNHNS and CDR2 SASEGT. The CDR3 DNA reads as TGTGCCAGCAGTAAAACTAGCGGGAGTGGGTACGAGCAGTACTTC. This translates into CASSKTSGSGYEQYF.

By proportion, this clonotype is medium-sized (0.01 to 0.1%). The chain joins TRBV5-6 to TRBJ1-2; D unclear. From germline, CDR1 is SGHDT and CDR2 YYEEEE. This CDR3 has 13 residues. With 0 bases removed from V and 4 bases from J, the gap between germline ends came to 7 bases. The CDR3 nucleotides read TGTGCCAGCAGCTTGGTCAGTCCCTATGGCTACACCTTC. It yields the protein CASSLVSPYGYTF. The full variable domain, in which reference TRBV5-6 and TRBJ1-2 provide the parts outside the CDR3, is DAGVTQSPTHLIKTRGQQVTLRCSPKSGHDTVSWYQQALGQGPQFIFQYYEEEERQRGNFPDRFSGHQFPNYSSELNVNALLLGDSALYLCASSLVSPYGYTFGSGTRLTVV.